These T cell receptor beta chains were read from a single sample in a study of cytomegalovirus exposure and HLA in healthy donors. Here immunoSEQ multiplex PCR was the method, and the copy in TCRdb shows in-frame clones only, minus some. Of more than 150,000 clones listed, about four fifths are singletons. Material: PBMCs. Receptors originate from a girl aged 5 to 17 in good health and CMV-seropositive. Each CDR3 is given with its conserved first and last residue. The order of the fields is D gene, clone size, V gene, J gene, CDR3 protein, CDR3 DNA. The D gene is left open where the match is weak. Size is stated for part of the rows, as once, few or many counts, or as a class when the clone is expanded.

NA,NA,TRBV27,TRBJ2-7,CASSLQGTYEQYF,TGTGCCAGCAGTTTGCAGGGAACCTACGAGCAGTACTTC
NA,NA,TRBV4-3,TRBJ1-3,CASSRDTSGNTIYF,TGCGCCAGCAGCCGGGACACCTCTGGAAACACCATATATTTT
TRBD1,NA,TRBV5-4,TRBJ2-7,CASSPQGTGGEQYF,TGTGCCAGCAGCCCCCAGGGGACAGGGGGCGAGCAGTACTTC
NA,NA,TRBV4-3,TRBJ2-1,CASSQDGGSYNEQFF,TGCGCCAGCAGCCAAGACGGGGGCTCCTACAATGAGCAGTTCTTC
NA,NA,TRBV2,TRBJ1-2,CASSQGLGGYTF,TGTGCCAGCAGTCAGGGTCTGGGTGGCTACACCTTC
NA,NA,TRBV2,TRBJ1-6,CASREDRGLNSPLHF,TGTGCCAGCAGGGAAGACCGAGGACTTAATTCACCCCTCCACTTT
TRBD1,NA,TRBV6-1,TRBJ1-2,CASGQGSTNYGYTF,TGTGCCAGTGGACAGGGCTCTACAAACTATGGCTACACCTTC
NA,NA,TRBV4-2,TRBJ1-5,CASSQGPSQPQHF,TGTGCCAGCAGCCAAGGGCCCTCTCAGCCCCAGCATTTT
NA,once,TRBV18,TRBJ2-3,CASSPLRVTDTQYF,TGTGCCAGCTCACCACTGCGGGTAACAGATACGCAGTATTTT
NA,few,TRBV30,TRBJ1-2,CAWAIQGNYGYTF,TGTGCCTGGGCTATACAGGGAAACTATGGCTACACCTTC